This note documents a single TCR beta chain sequence. The specificity of this receptor is unknown. Per-nucleotide qualities are absent, and no much larger clonotype sits a single base away. This entry is derived from a study of blood T cell repertoires in COVID-19 (dated by TCRdb to about 2020). About the study as a whole: Samples from collaborators originated in the United States, Italy and Spain and spanned both the acute and convalescent phases of COVID-19. Nearly every sample came with metadata listing a de-identified subject ID, COVID-19 status, age in years and sex. Where available, HLA class I and class II types were taken from metadata supplied by the sample provider and were not determined by assay-based typing. Subjects who had been exposed to COVID-19, were actively infected with it, or had recovered from it provided the deeply sampled blood TCRbeta repertoires that made up the dataset. The repertoires were released in a freely available public database meant as a resource for research on the immune response to SARS-CoV-2. Samples came from the ongoing ImmuneRACE study (first 160 participants) plus 1,254 subjects from 6 global collaborators. The material from the prospective study consisted of cDNA or gDNA derived from T cells, B-cell-depleted T cells, or PBMCs.

Study-level results and caveats: The amount of clinical and demographic metadata varied by source and participant and was provided uncurated.

Collaborating institutions collected whole blood in K2EDTA tubes following their own protocols. Collaborator samples were shipped for TCRbeta analysis as frozen whole blood, isolated PBMCs, or DNA extracted from either sample type. V ends up 3 bases short and J 3 bases short, with an unmatched junction base count of 9. The CDR3, from cysteine to phenylalanine, totals 16 residues. Just CDR3 DNA is preserved here, 48 bases in frame from base 1. Looking up the germline V gene yields CDR1 SGHVS and CDR2 FQNEAQ. TCRbeta CDR3 regions were amplified from genomic DNA using the immunoSEQ Assay, a bias-controlled multiplex PCR. The original methods were these. The number of nucleated cells in each sample was estimated from the amplification of reference gene primers within the assay. To quantify the absolute abundance of each unique TCRbeta CDR3 rearrangement, sequence reads were collapsed and filtered. For each sample, productive Simpson clonality was calculated as the square root of Simpson's diversity index over productive rearrangements. In TCRdb, the immuneACCESS table is reduced to in-frame sequences with V and J assigned. These tables do not hold every clone; where another copy was compared, an unresolved V gene accounts for under half, and the others remain unexplained. V, J and clone size reflect that table, while D and trimming were determined from the DNA. The sample includes roughly 85,000 clones, with around 74% observed a single time. The ten largest clones take up around 9.4% of the sample.

The chain links TRBV7-8 with TRBJ1-1; 8 nucleotides in the junction match TRBD1. The clonotype originates from a human donor in a cohort sampled during active COVID-19. Sequencing was carried out using peripheral blood. The CDR3 here reads CASSFRQGISDTEAFF. The DNA sequence is given as TGTGCCAGCAGCTTTCGACAGGGGATCTCGGACACTGAAGCTTTCTTT.